The source of this T cell receptor (beta chain) is a study of blood T cell repertoires in COVID-19. Study at large: COVID-19 samples, acute and convalescent, were from the United States, Italy and Spain. From T cells, B-cell-depleted T cells, or PBMCs came the material, which was cDNA or gDNA.

Under the authors' procedure: Reference gene primers were amplified, and this amplification served to estimate nucleated cell counts. Sequenced by immunoSEQ multiplex PCR; TCRdb stores in-frame clones only, minus some. Clonal size and the V and J genes are those of that table, whereas D and trimming came from the DNA. The repertoire holds 250,000 to 300,000 clones, with 70% to 90% as singletons. Per germline, CDR1 SGHNT and CDR2 YYREEE (reference sequence). The CDR3 contains 15 residues. V lost 4 bases, J lost 4 bases, and 11 bases stayed unmatched. Cohort 3 recovery required two negative PCRs, clearance, or symptom resolution.

This chain connects TRBV5-4 to TRBJ2-7; 7 bases match TRBD2. The TCR was taken from a woman aged 25 to 39 who had recovered from COVID-19. Material for sequencing was PBMCs or T cells enriched from blood (not recorded which). The CDR3 DNA reads TGTGCCAGCAGCCTAGGGGACTATCAACCTTACGAGCAGTACTTC. Amino acid sequence: CASSLGDYQPYEQYF.